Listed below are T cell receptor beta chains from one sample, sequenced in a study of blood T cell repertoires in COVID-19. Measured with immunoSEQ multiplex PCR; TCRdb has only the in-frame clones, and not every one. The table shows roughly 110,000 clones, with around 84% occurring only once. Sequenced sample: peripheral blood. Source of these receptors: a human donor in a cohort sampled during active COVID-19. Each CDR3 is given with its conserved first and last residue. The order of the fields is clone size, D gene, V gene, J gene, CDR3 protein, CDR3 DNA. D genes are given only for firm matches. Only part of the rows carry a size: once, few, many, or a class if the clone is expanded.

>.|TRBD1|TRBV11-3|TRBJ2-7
CASSPDRAYEQYF
TGTGCCAGCAGTCCGGACAGGGCCTACGAGCAGTACTTC
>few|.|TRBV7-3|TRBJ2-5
CASSFSAQETQYF
TGTGCCAGCAGCTTTAGCGCTCAAGAGACCCAGTACTTC
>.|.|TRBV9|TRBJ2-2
CASSVQTGNTGELFF
TGTGCCAGCAGCGTACAGACGGGGAACACCGGGGAGCTGTTTTTT
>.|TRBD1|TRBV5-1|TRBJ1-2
CASSWNRGNQNYGYTF
TGCGCCAGCAGTTGGAACAGGGGGAATCAGAACTATGGCTACACCTTC
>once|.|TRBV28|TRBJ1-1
CASRLQGISAEAFF
TGTGCCAGCAGATTACAGGGAATAAGTGCTGAAGCTTTCTTT
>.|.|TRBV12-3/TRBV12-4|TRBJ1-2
CASSFGPEGGYTF
TGTGCCAGCAGTTTTGGGCCTGAGGGTGGCTACACCTTC
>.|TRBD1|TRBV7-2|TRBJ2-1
CASSLRGQGAISSYNEQFF
TGTGCCAGCAGCTTACGGGGACAGGGCGCAATCAGCTCCTACAATGAGCAGTTCTTC
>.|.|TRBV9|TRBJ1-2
CASSGQQQGYGYTF
TGTGCCAGCAGCGGTCAGCAACAGGGATATGGCTACACCTTC
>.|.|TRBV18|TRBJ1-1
CASSPRRDTEAFF
TGTGCCAGCTCACCAAGGAGGGACACTGAAGCTTTCTTT
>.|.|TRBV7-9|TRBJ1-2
CASSLGQASYGYTF
TGTGCCAGCAGCTTAGGACAGGCGTCTTATGGCTACACCTTC
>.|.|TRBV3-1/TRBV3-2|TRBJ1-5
CASSPARGQPQHF
TGTGCCAGCAGCCCAGCAAGGGGACAGCCCCAGCATTTT
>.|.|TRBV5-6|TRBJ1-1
CASSPTGRTEAFF
TGTGCCAGCAGCCCAACCGGCAGGACTGAAGCTTTCTTT
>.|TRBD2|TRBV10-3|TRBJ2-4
CAISEKASGEKNIQYF
TGTGCCATCAGTGAGAAGGCTAGCGGGGAGAAAAACATTCAGTACTTC
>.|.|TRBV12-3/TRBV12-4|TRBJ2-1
CASSLGGNEQFF
TGTGCCAGCAGTTTGGGGGGAAATGAGCAGTTCTTC
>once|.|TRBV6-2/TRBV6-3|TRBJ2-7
CASSYSGALIYEQYF
TGTGCCAGCAGTTACTCAGGGGCCCTTATCTACGAGCAGTACTTC
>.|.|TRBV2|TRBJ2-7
CASSELGQGLSEQYF
TGTGCCAGCAGTGAACTCGGCCAGGGTTTATCCGAGCAGTACTTC
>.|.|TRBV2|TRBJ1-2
CASSRTGSYGYTF
TGTGCCAGCAGTCGAACAGGATCCTATGGCTACACCTTC
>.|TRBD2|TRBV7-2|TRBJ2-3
CASSSSGTSQDTQYF
TGTGCCAGCAGCTCATCCGGGACTAGCCAAGATACGCAGTATTTT
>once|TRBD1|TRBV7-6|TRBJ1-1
CASSSGQGAPEAFF
TGTGCCAGCAGCTCAGGACAGGGGGCCCCTGAAGCTTTCTTT
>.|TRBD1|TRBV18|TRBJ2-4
CASSSDRVGAKNIQYF
TGTGCCAGCTCATCAGACAGGGTAGGAGCCAAAAACATTCAGTACTTC
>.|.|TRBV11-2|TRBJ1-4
CASSVGARNEKLFF
TGTGCCAGCAGTGTAGGGGCCCGGAATGAAAAACTGTTTTTT
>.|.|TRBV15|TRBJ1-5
CATSAPGGGNSNQPQHF
TGTGCCACCAGCGCCCCCGGTGGGGGGAATAGCAATCAGCCCCAGCATTTT
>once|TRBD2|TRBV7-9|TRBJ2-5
CASSLDGTSGQETQYF
TGTGCCAGCAGCTTAGACGGGACTAGCGGACAAGAGACCCAGTACTTC
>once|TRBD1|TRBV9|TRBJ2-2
CASSVVGTGAGELFF
TGTGCCAGCAGCGTAGTAGGGACAGGGGCCGGGGAGCTGTTTTTT
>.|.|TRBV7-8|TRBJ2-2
CASSSTGSRGTGELFF
TGTGCCAGCAGCTCTACAGGATCCCGTGGCACCGGGGAGCTGTTTTTT
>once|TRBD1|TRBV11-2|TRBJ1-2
CASSPFADRDYGYTF
TGTGCCAGCAGCCCCTTCGCTGACAGGGACTATGGCTACACCTTC
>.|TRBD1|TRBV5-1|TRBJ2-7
CASSTTPGQQIGQYF
TGCGCCAGCAGCACTACACCGGGACAGCAGATTGGGCAGTACTTC
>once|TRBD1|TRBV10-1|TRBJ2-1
CASISGQGSSYNEQFF
TGCGCCAGCATCTCAGGACAGGGGAGCTCCTACAATGAGCAGTTCTTC
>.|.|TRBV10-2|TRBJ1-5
CASSVGRLYSNQPQHF
TGCGCCAGCAGTGTTGGGAGGCTATATAGCAATCAGCCCCAGCATTTT
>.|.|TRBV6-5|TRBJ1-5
CASSPGSGRQPQHF
TGTGCCAGCAGCCCCGGATCAGGGCGGCAGCCCCAGCATTTT
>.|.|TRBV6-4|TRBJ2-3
CASSVQGSTDTQYF
TGTGCCAGCAGTGTCCAGGGGAGCACAGATACGCAGTATTTT
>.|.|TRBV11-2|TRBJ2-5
CASSSSSGFGETQYF
TGTGCCAGCAGCTCAAGCTCAGGGTTTGGGGAGACCCAGTACTTC
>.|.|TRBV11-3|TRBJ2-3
CASSEGTSTDTQYF
TGTGCCAGCAGCGAGGGGACTAGCACAGATACGCAGTATTTT
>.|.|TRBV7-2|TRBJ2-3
CASSYKDTQYF
TGTGCCAGCAGCTACAAAGATACGCAGTATTTT
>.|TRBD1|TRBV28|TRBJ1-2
CASTLSPGQGGGYTF
TGTGCCAGCACCCTTTCCCCGGGACAGGGGGGCGGCTACACCTTC
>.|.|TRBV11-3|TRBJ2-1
CASSRGSGPYNEQFF
TGTGCCAGCAGCCGTGGGAGCGGGCCCTACAATGAGCAGTTCTTC
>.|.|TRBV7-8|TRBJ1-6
CASSLAPSGASPLHF
TGTGCCAGCAGCTTAGCGCCGTCAGGGGCTTCACCCCTCCACTTT
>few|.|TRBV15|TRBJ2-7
CATTLGASSYEQYF
TGTGCCACAACCTTAGGGGCTAGCTCCTACGAGCAGTACTTC
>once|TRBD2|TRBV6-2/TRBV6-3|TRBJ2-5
CASRPSGGQETQYF
TGTGCCAGCAGGCCTAGCGGGGGTCAAGAGACCCAGTACTTC
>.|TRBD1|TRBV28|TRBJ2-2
CASSPDRGTPRTGELFF
TGTGCCAGCAGTCCGGACAGGGGTACTCCTAGGACCGGGGAGCTGTTTTTT
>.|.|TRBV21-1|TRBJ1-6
CASSIRDSNSPLHF
TGTGCCAGCAGCATAAGGGACAGTAATTCACCCCTCCACTTT
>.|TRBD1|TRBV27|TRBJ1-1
CATVRQGAVTEAFF
TGTGCCACCGTTAGACAGGGGGCGGTCACTGAAGCTTTCTTT
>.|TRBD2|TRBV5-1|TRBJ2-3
CASSWDLAGLPTDTQYF
TGCGCCAGCAGCTGGGACCTAGCGGGGCTACCCACAGATACGCAGTATTTT
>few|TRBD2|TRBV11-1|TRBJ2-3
CASSPSGTSDTDTQYF
TGTGCCAGCAGCCCCTCCGGGACTAGCGACACAGATACGCAGTATTTT
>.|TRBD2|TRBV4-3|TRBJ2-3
CASSIGLSGGSDTQYF
TGCGCCAGCAGCATAGGACTAAGCGGGGGTTCAGATACGCAGTATTTT
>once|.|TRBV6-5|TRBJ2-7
CASSPLEGGLEQYF
TGTGCCAGCAGTCCCTTGGAAGGGGGTCTCGAGCAGTACTTC
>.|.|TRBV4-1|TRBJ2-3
CASSQVTLATDTQYF
TGCGCCAGCAGCCAAGTTACTCTAGCCACAGATACGCAGTATTTT
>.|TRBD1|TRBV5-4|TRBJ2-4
CASSFGTGPGAKNIQYF
TGTGCCAGCAGCTTCGGGACAGGGCCGGGGGCCAAAAACATTCAGTACTTC
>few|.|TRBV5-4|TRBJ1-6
CASSYGGGTPLHF
TGTGCCAGCAGCTACGGGGGAGGGACACCCCTCCACTTT